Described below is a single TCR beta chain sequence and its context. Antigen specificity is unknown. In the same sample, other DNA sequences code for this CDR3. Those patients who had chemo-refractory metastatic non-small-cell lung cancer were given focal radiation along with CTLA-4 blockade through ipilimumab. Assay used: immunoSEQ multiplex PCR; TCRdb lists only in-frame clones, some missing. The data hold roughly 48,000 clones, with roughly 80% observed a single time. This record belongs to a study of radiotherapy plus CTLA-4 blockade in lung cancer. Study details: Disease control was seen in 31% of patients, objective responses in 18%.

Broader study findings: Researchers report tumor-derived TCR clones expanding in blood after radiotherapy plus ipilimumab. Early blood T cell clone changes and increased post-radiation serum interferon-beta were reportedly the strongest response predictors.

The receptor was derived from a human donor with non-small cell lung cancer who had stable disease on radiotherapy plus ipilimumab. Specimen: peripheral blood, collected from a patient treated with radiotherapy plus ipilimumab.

The CDR3 sequence: CASSSALTDHTEAFF. CDR3 nucleotide sequence: TGTGCCAGCAGCTCCGCTCTCACAGACCACACTGAAGCTTTCTTT. This sequence joins TRBV5-4 and TRBJ1-1; D gene ambiguous. V lost 3 bases and J lost 3, with 15 bases in between. The CDR3 length is 15 residues. Germline V CDR1 and CDR2: SGHNT, YYREEE (reference sequence). The whole variable domain, filled in from reference TRBV5-4 and TRBJ1-1, reads ETGVTQSPTHLIKTRGQQVTLRCSSQSGHNTVSWYQQALGQGPQFIFQYYREEENGRGNFPPRFSGLQFPNYSSELNVNALELDDSALYLCASSSALTDHTEAFFGQGTRLTVV.